Each of the 18 T cell receptor beta chains below was sequenced from the same sample in a study of cytomegalovirus exposure and HLA in healthy donors. PCR was performed using 60 Vbeta and 13 Jbeta primers. The assay was immunoSEQ multiplex PCR, and TCRdb's table has in-frame clones only and misses some. The profile shows some 150,000 clones, roughly 73% of them singletons. The sequenced sample consisted of PBMCs. These receptors came from a male donor in good health and CMV-seronegative.

The chain joins TRBV10-2 to TRBJ2-3, with 8 bases identical to TRBD2. The germline V gene has CDR1 WSHSY and CDR2 SAAADI. There are 15 residues in the CDR3. Trimming took 6 bases from V and 2 from J; bases not matched to a gene: 7. The CDR3 coding sequence is TGCGCCAGCAGGGAGACTAGCGACATCACAGATACGCAGTATTTT. Its translation: CASRETSDITDTQYF.

The rearrangement joins TRBV6-6 to TRBJ1-2; TRBD1 matches at 8 bases. The germline CDR1 and CDR2 sequences are MNHNY and SVGAGI (reference sequence). V shed 6 bases and J 2 bases; nucleotides not matched to a gene: 8. This CDR3 spans 15 amino acids. The CDR3 protein is CASRSGQGANYGYTF. The CDR3 DNA reads as TGTGCCAGCAGAAGCGGACAGGGAGCGAACTATGGCTACACCTTC.

The chain recombines TRBV6-5 with TRBJ2-7; maybe TRBD1 (6 bases). The CDR3 is made up of 13 amino acids. In germline, CDR1 is MNHEY, CDR2 SVGAGI. V dropped 0 bases and J dropped 6 bases, with 9 bases sitting between them. CDR3 coding DNA: TGTGCCAGCAGTTACTCTGAGGGGGTCGAGCAGTACTTC. Its protein product is CASSYSEGVEQYF.

This clone was seen more than once but under ten times. The J gene is TRBJ1-5, the V gene TRBV6-1, with D perhaps matching TRBD1 (5 bases). V lost 7 bases to trimming and J lost 2 bases, with 9 bases between them. The V gene's germline CDR1 is MNHNS and CDR2 SASEGT. CDR3 size: 13 residues. Here the CDR3 DNA reads TGTGCCAGCACCAGGGTAGGCAATCAGCCCCAGCATTTT. Protein: CASTRVGNQPQHF.

J is TRBJ2-3 and V is TRBV28; TRBD2 is a possible D gene (6 bases). CDR3 length equals 14 residues. V was pared by 6 bases and J by 7 bases, with 17 bases between. Germline CDR1 MDHEN, CDR2 SYDVKM. CDR3 sequence: CASSSQAGTYTQYF. The CDR3 DNA sequence: TGTGCCAGCAGCTCTCAGGCAGGGACTTATACGCAGTATTTT.

This clone was counted between two and nine times. J is TRBJ1-1 and V is TRBV5-4; D unclear. The CDR3 runs to 14 residues. V lost 5 bases and J lost 3, with 14 bases in between. In germline, CDR1 is SGHNT, CDR2 YYREEE (reference sequence). CDR3 nucleotide sequence: TGTGCCAGCAGTTCGATATCAGCGGACACTGAAGCTTTCTTT. Translated: CASSSISADTEAFF.

The genes are TRBV7-8 and TRBJ2-1, with D possibly matching TRBD2 (6 bases). The V end lost 2 bases, the J end lost 4 bases, and 15 bases lay between the germline ends. Germline CDR1 is SGHVS and CDR2 is FQNEAQ. The CDR3 runs to 16 residues. CDR3 in DNA: TGTGCCAGCAGCTTACCTGCGGCGGGGTCATACAATGAGCAGTTCTTC. Protein product: CASSLPAAGSYNEQFF.

This clone was counted once. V usage is TRBV7-2 and J usage is TRBJ2-6; maybe TRBD1 (6 bases). The germline CDR1 and CDR2 sequences are SGHTA and FQGNSA. V was shortened by 3 bases and J by 0 bases, with 12 bases between the two germline ends. The CDR3 is made up of 17 amino acids. CDR3: CASSLGAGSSGANVLTF. The CDR3 DNA reads TGTGCCAGCAGCTTGGGGGCGGGCAGCTCTGGGGCCAACGTCCTGACTTTC.

This chain links TRBV19 with TRBJ1-1, with no clear D. Germline V gene sequence: CDR1 LNHDA, CDR2 SQIVND (reference sequence). The CDR3 loop spans 14 amino acids. V lost 5 bases, J lost 4 bases, and 14 bases lay in between. The chain's CDR3 is CASSSAGSGTEAFF. The CDR3 DNA sequence: TGTGCCAGTAGTTCGGCGGGGTCCGGCACTGAAGCTTTCTTT.

The V and J genes are TRBV11-2 and TRBJ2-7; the match to TRBD1 covers 8 bases. This CDR3 spans 15 amino acids. V trimming: 4 bases; J trimming: 7 bases; junction bases outside the gene matches: 12. Germline lookup yields CDR1 SGHAT and CDR2 FQNNGV. The CDR3 reads CASSSGTGNLREQYF. The CDR3 coding sequence is TGTGCCAGCAGCTCCGGGACAGGCAACCTACGAGAGCAGTACTTC.

The sample holds one count of this clone. The sample contains more than one DNA sequence encoding this CDR3. The CDR3 spells CASSLAGGYTF. The CDR3 DNA reads as TGTGCCAGCAGCTTAGCCGGAGGGTACACCTTC. The chain recombines TRBV13 with TRBJ1-2; no definite D call. The V gene lost 1 base and the J gene lost 11 bases, with 8 bases spanning the gap. CDR3 length: 11 amino acids. Germline V gene sequence: CDR1 PRHDT, CDR2 FYEKMQ (reference sequence).

This clone was counted a few times. The gene calls are TRBV4-3 and TRBJ1-1; TRBD1 matches 8 bases. The CDR3 sequence is 14 residues long. The J segment lost 6 bases and the V segment lost 0 bases, leaving 3 bases of the junction unmatched. Per the germline V gene, CDR1 is LGHNA and CDR2 is YSLEER. Here the CDR3 reads CASSQEGTGAEAFF. The CDR3 nucleotides are TGCGCCAGCAGCCAAGAAGGGACAGGAGCTGAAGCTTTCTTT.

The chain is built from TRBV6-5 and TRBJ2-1; 8 bases match TRBD1. Losses at the gene ends were 6 bases for V and 2 bases for J; bases not matched to a gene: 6. This CDR3 comprises 15 residues. Germline values: CDR1 MNHEY, CDR2 SVGAGI. The CDR3 loop is CASSLDRGAYNEQFF. The CDR3 DNA reads TGTGCCAGCAGCCTCGACAGGGGCGCCTACAATGAGCAGTTCTTC.

This clone was picked up a small number of times. The chain is built from TRBV5-5 and TRBJ1-2; 8 bases map to TRBD1. The CDR3 is 15 amino acids. Looked up from germline, CDR1 is SGHKS and CDR2 is YYEKEE (reference sequence). J gave up 8 bases and V 4 bases, and 13 bases lay outside the gene matches. CDR3 DNA: TGTGCCAGCAGCGTGGACAGGGTGGTCGGGAGGGGCTACACCTTC. Its protein is CASSVDRVVGRGYTF. Full variable domain (outside the CDR3, taken from reference TRBV5-5 and TRBJ1-2): DAGVTQSPTHLIKTRGQQVTLRCSPISGHKSVSWYQQVLGQGPQFIFQYYEKEERGRGNFPDRFSARQFPNYSSELNVNALLLGDSALYLCASSVDRVVGRGYTFGSGTRLTVV.

The chain carries TRBV7-6 and TRBJ1-6; D unclear. Germline-derived CDR1 and CDR2 are SGHVS and FNYEAQ. V was shortened by 2 bases and J by 5 bases, with 7 bases between the two germline ends. The CDR3 extends over 14 amino acids. As DNA, the CDR3 is TGTGCCAGCAGCTTAAATGCAGATAATTCACCCCTCCACTTT. It is translated as CASSLNADNSPLHF.

The rearrangement uses TRBV30 and TRBJ2-3, with D unresolved. The germline CDR1 and CDR2 sequences are GTSNPN and SVGIG (reference sequence). This CDR3 region has 12 residues. Trimming cost V 1 base and J 4 bases, with 6 bases left between them. This CDR3 is CAWSDVADTQYF. In DNA form, the CDR3 reads TGTGCCTGGAGTGATGTAGCAGATACGCAGTATTTT.

This clone was counted a single time. J is TRBJ1-5 and V is TRBV19, with unresolved D. The germline CDR1 and CDR2 sequences are LNHDA and SQIVND (reference sequence). The CDR3 totals 12 residues. V shed 6 bases and J shed 7 bases, with 10 bases lying between them. The CDR3 sequence: CASSREPQPQHF. In DNA, the CDR3 is TGTGCCAGTAGCCGGGAGCCACAGCCCCAGCATTTT.

This clone was detected only a few times. The CDR3 sequence: CASSTDSSNQPQHF. In nucleotides, the CDR3 is TGTGCCAGTAGTACCGACAGCTCCAATCAGCCCCAGCATTTT. The V call is TRBV19, the J call TRBJ1-5; D perhaps matches TRBD1 (5 bases). This CDR3 region has 14 residues. Germline V gene sequence: CDR1 LNHDA, CDR2 SQIVND (reference sequence). Between the trimmed V and J ends, which lost 4 bases and 3 bases, there was a span of 10 bases.